What follows is one T cell receptor (beta chain) and its context. The data derive from a study of prognosis after radiotherapy for stage I lung cancer. Study context: The study enrolled about a dozen men and a handful of women as patients, aged roughly 50 to 84 with a median of 74.5 years. SBRT was given in 3 to 5 fractions at a biologically effective dose of at least 100 Gy as radiotherapy. Concurrent therapy with stereotactic body radiotherapy was received by no patient.

Genomic DNA provided the template from which TCR beta CDR3 was amplified by two-round multiplex PCR. For every TRBV and TRBJ gene, a specific primer was used in first-round PCR. Each CDR3 protein gets one entry after TCRdb re-called the multiplex PCR reads with MiXCR. Counted here are fewer than 20,000 distinct CDR3 sequences, roughly 47% occurring once; the ten biggest clones make up about 39%. The source of this sequence is a donor of 50 years or more with non-small cell lung cancer. The material was PBMCs, obtained before or after stereotactic body radiation therapy (not recorded which).

CDR3 amino acids: CASSFSAVTSANTGELFF. The DNA for the CDR3 is TGTGCCAGCAGTTTCTCCGCAGTGACTAGCGCGAACACCGGGGAGCTGTTTTTT. The J gene is TRBJ2-2, the V gene TRBV27; TRBD2 matches at 8 bases. Germline V gene data show CDR1 as MNHEY and CDR2 as SMNVEV (reference sequence). The J segment lost 0 bases and the V segment lost 3 bases, leaving 9 bases of the junction unmatched. This CDR3 has 18 amino acids.